These 16 T cell receptor beta chains were all obtained from the same sample, sequenced in a study of blood T cell repertoires in COVID-19. Some clones are missing from TCRdb's copy, which holds only in-frame ones; the method was immunoSEQ multiplex PCR. Of roughly 180,000 clones listed, over 70% are singletons. The sample taken for sequencing was PBMCs or T cells enriched from blood (not recorded which). The receptors stem from a woman aged 40 to 50 with acute COVID-19.

The count of this clone is one. The rearrangement links TRBV28 to TRBJ1-2; perhaps TRBD1 as D (6 bases). The CDR3 consists of 13 residues. Germline V gives CDR1 MDHEN, CDR2 SYDVKM. Deletions cut 5 bases from V and 4 bases from J, with 11 bases between. The CDR3 DNA reads TGTGCCAGCAGTCCCACAGGGACCTATGGCTACACCTTC. Encoded protein: CASSPTGTYGYTF.

This chain links TRBV2 with TRBJ1-5; D possibly corresponds to TRBD1 (6 bases). V lost 6 bases and J 5 bases, leaving 14 bases between the germline ends. This CDR3 is built from 14 residues. Germline loops: CDR1 SNHLY, CDR2 FYNNEI. The CDR3 DNA reads TGTGCCAGCAGGGCGGACAGCCTTTATCAGCCCCAGCATTTT. Its translation is CASRADSLYQPQHF.

V is TRBV13 and J is TRBJ2-5; weak D call: TRBD1 (6 bases). The CDR3 runs 19 residues. Trimming took 5 bases from V and 0 from J, leaving 25 bases between them. Germline-derived CDR1 and CDR2 are PRHDT and FYEKMQ (reference sequence). CDR3 region: CASSPTQIGTTLYQETQYF. The CDR3 DNA reads as TGTGCCAGCAGCCCCACCCAAATCGGGACAACCCTCTACCAAGAGACCCAGTACTTC. Combining the CDR3 with reference TRBV13 and TRBJ2-5 gives the whole variable domain AAGVIQSPRHLIKEKRETATLKCYPIPRHDTVYWYQQGPGQDPQFLISFYEKMQSDKGSIPDRFSAQQFSDYHSELNMSSLELGDSALYFCASSPTQIGTTLYQETQYFGPGTRLLVL.

The gene calls are TRBV30 and TRBJ1-6, with D maybe TRBD1 (5 bases). CDR1 and CDR2 from the germline V gene are GTSNPN and SVGIG (reference sequence). V dropped 0 bases and J dropped 10 bases, with 10 bases sitting between them. The CDR3 extends over 13 amino acids. The CDR3 reads CAWSVQQASPLHF. The CDR3 DNA follows: TGTGCCTGGAGTGTACAACAGGCCTCACCCCTCCACTTT.

The chain is built from TRBV6-1 and TRBJ1-3, with 9 bases aligning to TRBD1. This CDR3 is 18 amino acids long. Trimming took 0 bases from V and 0 from J; bases not matched to a gene: 6. Per germline, CDR1 MNHNS and CDR2 SASEGT. CDR3 sequence: CASSEALAGQGSGNTIYF. As DNA, the CDR3 is TGTGCCAGCAGTGAAGCACTAGCGGGACAGGGCTCTGGAAACACCATATATTTT.

This clone was recorded only once. J is TRBJ2-2 and V is TRBV6-6; possible D gene TRBD1, 5 bases. The V gene's germline CDR1 is MNHNY and CDR2 SVGAGI (reference sequence). Trimming removed 6 bases at V and 3 bases at J, with 17 bases between. The CDR3 runs to 16 residues. Here the CDR3 reads CASSGVSRVDTGELFF. CDR3 DNA sequence: TGTGCCAGCAGCGGCGTCAGCAGGGTCGACACCGGGGAGCTGTTTTTT.

V usage is TRBV18 and J usage is TRBJ2-1, with TRBD2 matching over 8 bases. CDR3 length equals 14 residues. V lost 5 bases to trimming and J lost 3 bases; unmatched junction nucleotides: 3. The germline gives CDR1 KGHSH, CDR2 LQKENI. The chain's CDR3 is CASSDSGVYNEQFF. In nucleotides, the CDR3 is TGTGCCAGCTCAGATAGCGGGGTCTACAATGAGCAGTTCTTC.

V is TRBV19 and J is TRBJ2-2; tentative D call: TRBD2 (6 bases). Germline CDR1 and CDR2: LNHDA and SQIVND (reference sequence). The CDR3 length is 15 residues. The ends were cut back, 4 bases at V and 6 bases at J, with 15 bases in the middle. This chain's CDR3 is CASSNLGGAAGELFF. CDR3 nucleotides: TGTGCCAGTAGTAACCTCGGAGGGGCGGCCGGGGAGCTGTTTTTT.

This chain joins TRBV7-3 and TRBJ1-2; no clear D gene. Germline assignment: CDR1 SGHTA and CDR2 FQGTGA. V dropped 8 bases and J dropped 2 bases, with 15 bases sitting between them. The CDR3 runs to 14 residues. Here the CDR3 reads CASGTPGSNYGYTF. The CDR3 DNA reads TGTGCCAGCGGCACTCCAGGCTCCAACTATGGCTACACCTTC.

The gene calls are TRBV5-6 and TRBJ2-7; TRBD2 matches at 7 bases. In germline, CDR1 is SGHDT, CDR2 YYEEEE. Unmatched junction bases numbered 7, after V lost 4 bases and J lost 3 bases. The CDR3 has 14 amino acids. The CDR3 protein is CASSHGASGYEQYF. In DNA form, the CDR3 reads TGTGCCAGCAGCCACGGCGCTAGCGGCTACGAGCAGTACTTC.

The rearrangement links TRBV2 to TRBJ2-2; the D gene is possibly TRBD1 (6 bases). V was trimmed by 7 bases and J by 6 bases, leaving 15 bases between them. This CDR3 spans 14 amino acids. Per germline, CDR1 SNHLY and CDR2 FYNNEI. In DNA, the CDR3 is TGTGCCAGCAATTATTTTACAGGGCCCGGGGAGCTGTTTTTT. Translated, it gives CASNYFTGPGELFF.

The CDR3 nucleotides are TGTGCCAGCAGTGAAAGAGGATGGGTGGCGTCCACTAGCACAGATACGCAGTATTTT. Protein sequence: CASSERGWVASTSTDTQYF. The chain is built from TRBV6-1 and TRBJ2-3; no definite D call. Germline V gene lookup returns CDR1 MNHNS and CDR2 SASEGT. This CDR3 has 19 amino acids. Trimming took off 2 bases at V and 0 bases at J, with 21 bases between the two ends.

The chain couples TRBV18 to TRBJ2-3; D is ambiguous. This CDR3 region has 15 residues. The V and J ends lost 2 bases and 2 bases respectively, with 11 bases between them. Germline CDR1 KGHSH, CDR2 LQKENI. The CDR3 protein is CASSPALAATDTQYF. In DNA form, the CDR3 reads TGTGCCAGCTCACCAGCCCTTGCGGCCACAGATACGCAGTATTTT.

The V gene is TRBV23-1, the J gene TRBJ1-2; no clear D. TRBV23-1 is sorted into the ORF group, with uncertain function. Trimming cost V 8 bases and J 0 bases, with 19 bases left between them. The length of the CDR3 is 16 residues. This chain's CDR3 is CASPPLGRTTNYGYTF. DNA for the CDR3: TGCGCCAGCCCCCCCTTGGGCAGGACTACTAACTATGGCTACACCTTC.

This clone has a single count. The genes are TRBV5-4 and TRBJ2-1; D perhaps matches TRBD2 (5 bases). The CDR3 spans 13 residues. CDR1 is SGHNT, CDR2 YYREEE, per germline (reference sequence). The V gene lost 0 bases and the J gene lost 8 bases, with 9 bases spanning the gap. CDR3 nucleotide sequence: TGTGCCAGCAGCTTGGACCCCGGGGATGAGCAGTTCTTC. This sequence encodes CASSLDPGDEQFF.

This clone was recorded a few times. The V gene is TRBV20-1, the J gene TRBJ1-2, with TRBD1 identical over 8 bases. The CDR3 sequence is 11 residues long. In germline, CDR1 is DFQATT, CDR2 SNEGSKA (reference sequence). CDR3 in amino acids: CIGRGLGGYTF. The CDR3 region has the DNA TGCATAGGCAGGGGGCTGGGTGGCTACACCTTC.